Below are 5 T cell receptor beta chains sequenced from a single sample in a study of blood T cell repertoires in COVID-19. The repertoire was sequenced with immunoSEQ multiplex PCR; TCRdb's copy has only in-frame clones and lacks some. The data contain fewer than 250,000 clones, roughly 80% of them seen just once; the ten biggest clones take up approximately 4.8%. Sample: peripheral blood. The receptor set was obtained from a woman in her seventies with acute or convalescent COVID-19.

The chain is built from TRBV18 and TRBJ1-1; TRBD1 matches at 7 bases. The V gene's germline CDR1 is KGHSH and CDR2 LQKENI. The CDR3 is 16 amino acids. Losses at the gene ends were 5 bases for V and 0 bases for J; bases not matched to a gene: 9. DNA of the CDR3: TGTGCCAGCTCATCAGGCGGGACAGCCTTGAACACTGAAGCTTTCTTT. This codes for CASSSGGTALNTEAFF.

The gene calls are TRBV19 and TRBJ2-3, with 8 positions matching TRBD2. After removal of 5 bases from V and 1 base from J, the junction contained 8 bases not matched to a gene. Per the germline V gene, CDR1 is LNHDA and CDR2 is SQIVND (reference sequence). This CDR3 comprises 16 residues. The CDR3 region is CASSPSYSGGTDTQYF. DNA for the CDR3: TGTGCCAGTAGTCCCTCTTATAGCGGGGGCACAGATACGCAGTATTTT.

The chain employs TRBV9 and TRBJ1-4; unclear D gene. With 2 bases removed from V and 7 bases from J, the gap between germline ends came to 12 bases. Germline CDR1 SGDLS, CDR2 YYNGEE. The CDR3 is 14 amino acids. CDR3 nucleotides: TGTGCCAGCAGCGTGACACAGCAATCTGAAAAACTGTTTTTT. It encodes CASSVTQQSEKLFF.

The CDR3 DNA sequence: TGTGCCAGCAGCCAGACAGGGGTTACACCCCTCCACTTT. This encodes CASSQTGVTPLHF. V usage is TRBV14 and J usage is TRBJ1-6, with 8 bases fitting TRBD1. Unmatched junction bases numbered 3, after V lost 3 bases and J lost 11 bases. The CDR3 length is 13 residues. The germline gives CDR1 SGHDN, CDR2 FVKESK.

J is TRBJ2-5 and V is TRBV7-2; D is unresolved. CDR3 length: 14 amino acids. Deletions cut 5 bases from V and 1 base from J, with 11 bases between. Germline CDR1 reads SGHTA; CDR2 reads FQGNSA. The CDR3 region is CASSLMYSQETQYF. The CDR3 DNA sequence: TGTGCCAGCAGCCTAATGTATAGCCAAGAGACCCAGTACTTC.